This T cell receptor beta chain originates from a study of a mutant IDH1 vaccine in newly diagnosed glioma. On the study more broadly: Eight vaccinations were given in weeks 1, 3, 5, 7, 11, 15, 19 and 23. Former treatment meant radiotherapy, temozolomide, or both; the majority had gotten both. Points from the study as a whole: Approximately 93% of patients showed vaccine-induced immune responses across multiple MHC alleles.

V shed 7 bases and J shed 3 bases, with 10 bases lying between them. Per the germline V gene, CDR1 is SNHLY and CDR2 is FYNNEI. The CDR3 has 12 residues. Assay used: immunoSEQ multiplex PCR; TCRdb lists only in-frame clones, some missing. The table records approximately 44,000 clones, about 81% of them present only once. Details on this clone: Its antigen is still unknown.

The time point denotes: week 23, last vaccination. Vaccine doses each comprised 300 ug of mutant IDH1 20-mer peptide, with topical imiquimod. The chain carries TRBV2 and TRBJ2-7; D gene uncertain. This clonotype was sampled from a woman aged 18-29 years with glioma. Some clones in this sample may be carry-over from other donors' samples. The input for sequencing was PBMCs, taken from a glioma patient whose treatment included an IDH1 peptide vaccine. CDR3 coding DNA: TGTGCCAGCAAGGTCAGCATCTACGAGCAGTACTTC. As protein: CASKVSIYEQYF.